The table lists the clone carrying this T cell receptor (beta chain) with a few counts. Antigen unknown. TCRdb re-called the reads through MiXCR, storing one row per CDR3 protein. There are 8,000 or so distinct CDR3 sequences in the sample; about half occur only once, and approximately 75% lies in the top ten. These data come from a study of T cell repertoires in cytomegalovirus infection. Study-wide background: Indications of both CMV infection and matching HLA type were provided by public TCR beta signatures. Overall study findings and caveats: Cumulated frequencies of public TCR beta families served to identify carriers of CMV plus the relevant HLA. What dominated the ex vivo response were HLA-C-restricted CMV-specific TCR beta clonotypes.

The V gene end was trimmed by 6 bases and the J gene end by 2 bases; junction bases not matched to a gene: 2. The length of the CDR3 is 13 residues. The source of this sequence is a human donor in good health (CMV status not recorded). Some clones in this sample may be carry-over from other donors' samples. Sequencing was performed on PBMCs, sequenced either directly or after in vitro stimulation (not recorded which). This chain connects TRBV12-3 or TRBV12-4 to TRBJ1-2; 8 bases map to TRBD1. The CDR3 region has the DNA TGTGCCAGCAGCCGGGACAGGAACTATGGCTACACCTTC. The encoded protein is CASSRDRNYGYTF.